This TCR beta chain was sequenced during a study of blood T cell repertoires in COVID-19. For the study at large: Nucleic acid was either cDNA or gDNA, and it came from T cells, B-cell-depleted T cells, or PBMCs.

As originally analysed: Reference gene primer amplification gave nucleated cell count estimates. Sequenced by immunoSEQ multiplex PCR; TCRdb stores in-frame clones only, minus some. V and J calls and clone size are those listed in that table; D and trimming were worked out from the DNA. The table has 90,000 to 120,000 clones, approximately 83% seen once. CDR1 and CDR2 (germline): LNHDA, SQIVND (reference sequence). This CDR3 region has 14 residues. V was pared by 4 bases and J by 10 bases, with 8 bases of the junction left unmatched. Sequencing input: PBMCs or T cells enriched from blood (not recorded which). The chain employs TRBV19 and TRBJ2-1; 9 positions agree with TRBD2. The TCR was taken from a woman in her forties or fifties who had recovered from COVID-19. In nucleotides, the CDR3 is TGTGCCAGTAGTACCCCCGGGCTAGCGGGAGAGCAGTTCTTC. Residues: CASSTPGLAGEQFF.